Included here is one T cell receptor (beta chain) sequence, with context. The PCR employed 60 Vbeta primers together with 13 Jbeta primers. Data came from immunoSEQ multiplex PCR; TCRdb stores just in-frame clones and leaves some out. This sample carries 110,000 to 150,000 clones, around 80% of them seen once, and the ten largest clones take 2.5% to 3%. Germline V gene lookup returns CDR1 SGHTS and CDR2 YDEGEE. Unmatched junction bases numbered 8, after V lost 2 bases and J lost 7 bases. The CDR3 length is 15 residues. These data are taken from a study of cytomegalovirus exposure and HLA in healthy donors.

The chain carries TRBV5-8 and TRBJ2-1, with 8 nucleotides matching TRBD1. The source material was PBMCs. The sequence came from a female donor in good health and CMV-seronegative. The CDR3 nucleotides are TGTGCCAGCAGCTTTCGAGGACAGGGAGTAAATGAGCAGTTCTTC. Translation gives CASSFRGQGVNEQFF.